These T cell receptor beta chains were read from a single sample in a study of blood T cell repertoires in COVID-19. The data were produced by immunoSEQ multiplex PCR, yet TCRdb's version contains in-frame clones alone and is incomplete. This table has about 89,000 clones, 81% appearing once. What was sequenced was peripheral blood. The receptor source for this set is a woman aged 80 or over with acute or convalescent COVID-19. Both conserved end residues are part of each CDR3. Fields, in order: J gene, CDR3 length, D gene, V gene, clone size, CDR3 DNA, CDR3 protein. A D gene is named only where the DNA matches it firmly. Expanded clones get a size class; other rows say once, few or many, or leave the size out.

>TRBJ1-5|15|NA|TRBV7-9|NA
TGTGCCAGCAGCGCTATCCTGGGAGGGCACCAGCCCCAGCATTTT
CASSAILGGHQPQHF
>TRBJ2-5|18|TRBD2|TRBV5-1|NA
TGCGCCAGCAGCCCATTTGGGGAACAAGCGGGGTACCAAGAGACCCAGTACTTC
CASSPFGEQAGYQETQYF
>TRBJ1-6|14|NA|TRBV7-8|NA
TGTGCCAGCAGCAACGGGGGGGGGCATTCACCCCTCCACTTT
CASSNGGGHSPLHF
>TRBJ1-3|16|NA|TRBV3-1/TRBV3-2|few
TGTGCCAGCAGCCCCCAGGGTGTAGGGTCCGGAAACACCATATATTTT
CASSPQGVGSGNTIYF
>TRBJ2-3|14|TRBD2|TRBV7-2|NA
TGTGCCACTAGAGCGAGCGGGGGAGCGGATACGCAGTATTTT
CATRASGGADTQYF
>TRBJ2-7|13|TRBD1|TRBV5-1|NA
TGCGCCAGCAGCCCCCAGGGGGAATACGAGCAGTACTTC
CASSPQGEYEQYF
>TRBJ2-1|15|NA|TRBV9|NA
TGTGCCAGCAGCGTAGACGGGACACTTTACAATGAGCAGTTCTTC
CASSVDGTLYNEQFF
>TRBJ1-1|13|TRBD1|TRBV5-6|NA
TGTGCCAGCAGCCGAAGACAGGGTGGTGAAGCTTTCTTT
CASSRRQGGEAFF
>TRBJ1-1|14|NA|TRBV6-2/TRBV6-3|NA
TGTGCCAGCAGTTACGTGGCCATGAACACTGAAGCTTTCTTT
CASSYVAMNTEAFF
>TRBJ1-5|13|NA|TRBV2|NA
TGTGCCAGCAGTGGGGGGCGGGCTCAGCCCCAGCATTTT
CASSGGRAQPQHF
>TRBJ1-3|13|NA|TRBV2|NA
TGTGCCAGCAGTGAAAGGTGGGGAGACACCATATATTTT
CASSERWGDTIYF
>TRBJ1-2|16|TRBD1|TRBV28|NA
TGTGCCAGCATCCCTGGGGGACAGGGGGCGGACTATGGCTACACCTTC
CASIPGGQGADYGYTF
>TRBJ2-3|12|NA|TRBV29-1|NA
TGCAGCGTTGAGGGGCGGACAGATACGCAGTATTTT
CSVEGRTDTQYF
>TRBJ2-7|13|TRBD1|TRBV13|few
TGTGCCAGCAGCTTAGACAGGGGCAACGAGCAGTACTTC
CASSLDRGNEQYF
>TRBJ2-1|14|TRBD2|TRBV19|NA
TGTGCCAGCAGGACTAGCCCGGGTGGGTATGAGCAGTTCTTC
CASRTSPGGYEQFF
>TRBJ2-7|15|TRBD1|TRBV15|NA
TGTGCCACCAGCAGAGGAGGGGGCCTTGACTACGAGCAGTACTTC
CATSRGGGLDYEQYF
>TRBJ1-4|15|NA|TRBV27|NA
TGTGCCAGCAGTCCCGCGACAGCGATTGGAGAAAAACTGTTTTTT
CASSPATAIGEKLFF
>TRBJ1-3|14|NA|TRBV7-8|NA
TGTGCCAGCAGGCAGGACGGGCGGGAAAACACCATATATTTT
CASRQDGRENTIYF
>TRBJ1-2|15|NA|TRBV5-6|NA
TGTGCCAGCAGCTTACTTGGGGAGGAGGTCTATGGCTACACCTTC
CASSLLGEEVYGYTF
>TRBJ1-1|13|NA|TRBV14|NA
TGTGCCAGCAGCCAAGACGAGGTCACTGAAGCTTTCTTT
CASSQDEVTEAFF
>TRBJ1-5|15|NA|TRBV4-3|NA
TGCGCCAGCAGCCAAGATCCAGGGGTCGATCAGCCCCAGCATTTT
CASSQDPGVDQPQHF
>TRBJ2-1|14|TRBD2|TRBV5-8|NA
TGTGCCAGCAGCTTGCGGGGGGTGCACAATGAGCAGTTCTTC
CASSLRGVHNEQFF
>TRBJ1-4|18|TRBD1|TRBV28|NA
TGTGCCAGCAGTTTATCAGGGACAGGGAGAAGGGCTAATGAAAAACTGTTTTTT
CASSLSGTGRRANEKLFF
>TRBJ1-6|17|NA|TRBV21-1|NA
TGTGCCAGCAGCAAAGCCAACCGACCGGAGCATTGTTCACCCCTCCACTTT
CASSKANRPEHCSPLHF
>TRBJ2-3|14|NA|TRBV7-9|NA
TGTGCCAGCAGCGCACCTATGAGCACAGATACGCAGTATTTT
CASSAPMSTDTQYF
>TRBJ2-3|19|TRBD2|TRBV28|NA
TGTGCCAGCAGTTTCCTCGGACTAGCGGGGGGCGCAAGCACAGATACGCAGTATTTT
CASSFLGLAGGASTDTQYF
>TRBJ2-7|13|TRBD1|TRBV28|NA
TGTGCCAGCAGAGGACAGGGAGCCTACGAGCAGTACTTC
CASRGQGAYEQYF
>TRBJ1-2|13|NA|TRBV6-4|NA
TGTGCCAGCAGTGACGGGAGGGAGTATGGCTACACCTTC
CASSDGREYGYTF
>TRBJ2-7|15|TRBD2|TRBV18|NA
TGTGCCAGCTCACAGATAGCGGGGGGCTCCTACGAGCAGTACTTC
CASSQIAGGSYEQYF
>TRBJ1-1|13|NA|TRBV10-3|few
TGTGCCATCAGTGAGTCTACTTGGACTGAAGCTTTCTTT
CAISESTWTEAFF
>TRBJ1-4|13|NA|TRBV29-1|NA
TGCAGCGTTCGGGTCCTCCCTAATGAAAAACTGTTTTTT
CSVRVLPNEKLFF
>TRBJ2-3|18|TRBD2|TRBV5-4|NA
TGTGCCAGCAGCCCGGGACTAGCGGGGGGCCTTACAAAAGATACGCAGTATTTT
CASSPGLAGGLTKDTQYF
>TRBJ1-1|14|TRBD1|TRBV18|NA
TGTGCCAGCTCAGGACAGGGGAGGGGTGCTGAAGCTTTCTTT
CASSGQGRGAEAFF
>TRBJ2-2|14|NA|TRBV9|NA
TGTGCCAGCAGCGTAGGGGCGACCACCGGGGAGCTGTTTTTT
CASSVGATTGELFF
>TRBJ2-6|16|NA|TRBV19|NA
TGTGCCAGTAATCCCTACAGCCGCTCTGGGGCCAACGTCCTGACTTTC
CASNPYSRSGANVLTF
>TRBJ1-1|17|TRBD1|TRBV2|NA
TGTGCCAGCAGCCGAGGGGCTGCACAGGGGGACGGCACTGAAGCTTTCTTT
CASSRGAAQGDGTEAFF
>TRBJ1-1|14|NA|TRBV28|NA
TGTGCCAGCAGTTTACCCCCCCGGAACACTGAAGCTTTCTTT
CASSLPPRNTEAFF
>TRBJ2-1|15|NA|TRBV4-2|NA
TGTGCCAGCAGCCAAGGGACTACGGTGGGCAATGAGCAGTTCTTC
CASSQGTTVGNEQFF
>TRBJ2-3|16|TRBD2|TRBV7-3|NA
TGTGCCAGCAGCTCAGAAAAGCGGGGGGCGACAGATACGCAGTATTTT
CASSSEKRGATDTQYF
>TRBJ1-1|15|NA|TRBV6-1|NA
TGTGCCAGCAGTGAAGTTGGCAGGATGAACACTGAAGCTTTCTTT
CASSEVGRMNTEAFF
>TRBJ2-5|15|TRBD2|TRBV14|NA
TGTGCCAGCAGCCCCCTACTAGCGGGGCAAGAGACCCAGTACTTC
CASSPLLAGQETQYF
>TRBJ1-1|12|NA|TRBV10-3|NA
TGTGCCAGCCGACAGCAGGGCACTGAAGCTTTCTTT
CASRQQGTEAFF
>TRBJ2-3|14|TRBD2|TRBV5-4|NA
TGTGCCAGCAGCTTAGCGGGGGAAAGGGATACGCAGTATTTT
CASSLAGERDTQYF